This T cell receptor beta chain was documented in a study of blood T cell repertoires in COVID-19. Study details: The cDNA or gDNA used as material had been derived from T cells, B-cell-depleted T cells, or PBMCs.

Sequenced by immunoSEQ multiplex PCR; TCRdb stores in-frame clones only, minus some. The sample has about 190,000 clones; around 88% are singletons. The J segment lost 9 bases and the V segment lost 5 bases, leaving 15 bases of the junction unmatched. The CDR3 sequence is 17 residues long. In germline, CDR1 is SGHTA, CDR2 FQGNSA. The TCR sequence derives from a woman aged 30 to 39 with acute or convalescent COVID-19. The chain uses TRBV7-2 and TRBJ2-3; TRBD2 matches 12 bases. Sequences were obtained from peripheral blood. As DNA, the CDR3 is TGTGCCAGCAGCAACCCTACTAGCGGGAGGTGGGTGCGGACGCAGTATTTT. Protein sequence: CASSNPTSGRWVRTQYF.